This T cell receptor (beta chain) was observed in a study of tumor-infiltrating lymphocytes in localized non-small cell lung cancer. Study results and limitations: Compared with uninvolved lung, tumors showed higher T cell infiltration by TCRbeta sequencing. Tumor T-cell fraction from TCR sequencing was not associated with recurrence-free survival (p = 0.61).

V lost 5 bases and J lost 3; bases outside the gene matches: 4. The germline V gene has CDR1 SGHVS and CDR2 FQNEAQ. The length of the CDR3 is 15 residues. Of note for this clone: Its matching antigen is unknown.

Sequenced by immunoSEQ multiplex PCR; TCRdb stores in-frame clones only, minus some. The data hold about 15,000 clones, with roughly four fifths observed a single time. The sequence was obtained from a human donor with non-small cell lung cancer. Specimen: lung tumor tissue. The gene calls are TRBV7-8 and TRBJ2-7, with 13 bases identical to TRBD2. CDR3 DNA: TGTGCCAGCAGCCTCCGACTAGCGGGAGGCTACGAGCAGTACTTC. Amino acids: CASSLRLAGGYEQYF.